Listed below are T cell receptor beta chains from one sample, sequenced in a study of blood T cell repertoires in COVID-19. TCRdb keeps only in-frame clones here, not all; method: immunoSEQ multiplex PCR. The profile shows some 340,000 clones, approximately 81% of them singletons. The sample comprised peripheral blood. The source is a woman aged 18 to 35 with acute or convalescent COVID-19. The CDR3 runs from the conserved cysteine through the conserved F or W.

V gene: TRBV6-2/TRBV6-3
CDR3 protein: CASSFIAGGLNTGELFF

V gene: TRBV28
CDR3 protein: CASSFLEAGTDTQYF

V gene: TRBV29-1
CDR3 protein: CSVDSLPGMNTEAFF

V gene: TRBV28
CDR3 protein: CASSAGTSYNSPLHF

V gene: TRBV7-9
CDR3 protein: CASSPPTQGAHYGYTF

V gene: TRBV5-1
CDR3 protein: CASSFGQGNTEAFF

V gene: TRBV7-8
CDR3 protein: CASSATSYNEQFF

V gene: TRBV4-1
CDR3 protein: CASSQDEEATGYTF

V gene: TRBV6-5
CDR3 protein: CASSSFRSPYEQYF

V gene: TRBV19
CDR3 protein: CASSASIGYEQYF

V gene: TRBV6-1
CDR3 protein: CASSEAGGGNYGYTF

V gene: TRBV7-3
CDR3 protein: CASSLRQGKIETQYF

V gene: TRBV2
CDR3 protein: CASSEGAVAGYTF

V gene: TRBV7-2
CDR3 protein: CASCSGRGTDTQYF

V gene: TRBV3-1/TRBV3-2
CDR3 protein: CASSQVRLASETQYF

V gene: TRBV18
CDR3 protein: CASSSDRDGGYTF

V gene: TRBV27
CDR3 protein: CASSVVGLAPQVQYF

V gene: TRBV2
CDR3 protein: CASSQRDSTNQPQHF

V gene: TRBV21-1
CDR3 protein: CASSKASRGIWEKLFF

V gene: TRBV3-1/TRBV3-2
CDR3 protein: CASSPSRGEGYTF

V gene: TRBV5-1
CDR3 protein: CASRRGDGSEKLFF

V gene: TRBV11-2
CDR3 protein: CASSLDAGGVETQYF

V gene: TRBV10-2
CDR3 protein: CASSVQGAFYGYTF

V gene: TRBV10-3
CDR3 protein: CATDPGTAGGRDGYTF

V gene: TRBV7-9
CDR3 protein: CASNRGQGNYGYTF

V gene: TRBV9
CDR3 protein: CASSVGGGDQPQHF

V gene: TRBV5-1
CDR3 protein: CASSLGGQGGFGIQYF

V gene: TRBV7-9
CDR3 protein: CASSRDRVYGYTF

V gene: TRBV6-5
CDR3 protein: CASSRSGRPQETQYF

V gene: TRBV7-9
CDR3 protein: CASSLKGSNTEAFF

V gene: TRBV2
CDR3 protein: CASSLVRGRADTQYF

V gene: TRBV10-3
CDR3 protein: CAISGTGRDTEAFF

V gene: TRBV19
CDR3 protein: CASSPLQSGNSPLHF

V gene: TRBV5-4
CDR3 protein: CASSAGQTNYGYTF

V gene: TRBV28
CDR3 protein: CASSFFGQDLSPLHF

V gene: TRBV5-1
CDR3 protein: CASSSSGETASYEQYF

V gene: TRBV27
CDR3 protein: CASSLKTSGSMKQFF